The 17 T cell receptor beta chains given below trace back to one sample, sequenced in a study of blood T cell repertoires in COVID-19. TCRdb keeps only in-frame clones here, not all; method: immunoSEQ multiplex PCR. The data show 200,000 to 250,000 clones, 85% to 90% seen once. Sequenced: PBMCs or T cells enriched from blood (not recorded which). Receptors originate from a man aged 50 or older who had been exposed to COVID-19.

The chain combines TRBV19 with TRBJ2-1; 9 nucleotides match TRBD2. V dropped 6 bases and J dropped 0; count of bases not matched to a gene: 3. The CDR3 totals 15 residues. Germline V lookup: CDR1 LNHDA, CDR2 SQIVND (reference sequence). As DNA, the CDR3 is TGTGCCAGTAGCACGACTAGCGGCTCCTACAATGAGCAGTTCTTC. Translated: CASSTTSGSYNEQFF.

This CDR3 reads CASTPDLGQKRNYGYTF. DNA of the CDR3: TGTGCCAGTACCCCTGACCTGGGACAGAAAAGAAACTATGGCTACACCTTC. The V gene is TRBV19, the J gene TRBJ1-2, with 7 bases matching TRBD1. Germline assignment: CDR1 LNHDA and CDR2 SQIVND (reference sequence). This CDR3 region has 17 residues. V was pared by 7 bases and J by 2 bases, with 16 bases of the junction left unmatched.

The chain joins TRBV11-3 to TRBJ1-1; D perhaps matches TRBD1 (5 bases). The ends were cut back, 2 bases at V and 5 bases at J, with 15 bases in the middle. The CDR3 is made up of 15 amino acids. CDR1 is SGHNT, CDR2 YENEEA, per germline. This CDR3 reads CASSLSGGADTEAFF. CDR3 nucleotides: TGTGCCAGCAGCTTAAGTGGAGGGGCTGATACTGAAGCTTTCTTT.

The gene calls are TRBV11-1 and TRBJ2-1; possibly TRBD2 for D (6 bases). Germline CDR1 reads SGHAT; CDR2 reads FQDESV (reference sequence). The CDR3 is 14 residues long. V was clipped by 2 bases and J by 5 bases, with 10 bases between them. The CDR3 nucleotides read TGTGCCAGCAGCTTACGAGTAGCGGACAATGAGCAGTTCTTC. Its translation is CASSLRVADNEQFF.

The CDR3 spells CASSFTGRANYGYTF. CDR3 nucleotides: TGTGCCAGCTCATTTACAGGGAGGGCTAACTATGGCTACACCTTC. This chain links TRBV19 with TRBJ1-2, with D possibly matching TRBD1 (6 bases). Trimming removed 9 bases at V and 0 bases at J, with 17 bases between. Per the germline V gene, CDR1 is LNHDA and CDR2 is SQIVND (reference sequence). This CDR3 has 15 residues.

The chain uses TRBV27 and TRBJ1-1, with D uncertain. The CDR3 runs 13 residues. The V and J ends lost 5 bases and 4 bases respectively, with 11 bases between them. Germline CDR1 reads MNHEY; CDR2 reads SMNVEV (reference sequence). The chain's CDR3 is CASSALFRTEAFF. The DNA for the CDR3 is TGTGCCAGCAGTGCACTTTTTCGCACTGAAGCTTTCTTT.

The chain links TRBV27 to TRBJ2-7, with 7 bases fitting TRBD1. The CDR3 extends over 14 amino acids. Germline loops: CDR1 MNHEY, CDR2 SMNVEV (reference sequence). The CDR3, as DNA: TGTACCCGTGGACAGGTTCTTAAAGAGTACGAGCAGTACGTC. Encoded protein: CTRGQVLKEYEQYV.

This chain links TRBV15 with TRBJ2-3; possibly TRBD1 or TRBD2 for D (5 bases each). Trimming cost V 5 bases and J 6 bases, with 21 bases left between them. Germline V lookup: CDR1 LNHNV, CDR2 YYDKDF (reference sequence). The CDR3 contains 16 residues. In nucleotides, the CDR3 is TGTGCCACCAGCCGAGCGGTAGGCAGGGTAACCGATACGCAGTATTTT. Translation: CATSRAVGRVTDTQYF.

The CDR3 DNA is TGTGCCAGCAGTGCAGAGCAGGGGATGGGAGGCTACACCTTC. Residues: CASSAEQGMGGYTF. The V gene is TRBV2, the J gene TRBJ1-2; D may be TRBD1 (6 bases). The CDR3 loop spans 14 amino acids. V was shortened by 4 bases and J by 8 bases, with 17 bases between the two germline ends. Germline values: CDR1 SNHLY, CDR2 FYNNEI.

This chain connects TRBV28 to TRBJ1-2; the match to TRBD1 covers 7 bases. The CDR3 extends over 18 amino acids. V shed 4 bases, J shed 0 bases, and the junction held 14 bases outside the gene matches. CDR1 MDHEN and CDR2 SYDVKM come from the germline V gene. The CDR3 is CASSSISDRAQANYGYTF. The CDR3 bases are TGTGCCAGCAGTTCCATCTCAGACAGGGCCCAAGCTAACTATGGCTACACCTTC.

V gene TRBV4-1 combines with J gene TRBJ2-1; 9 bases map to TRBD2. The germline gives CDR1 MGHRA, CDR2 YSYEKL. The CDR3 length is 17 residues. The V segment lost 0 bases and the J segment 6 bases; nucleotides outside the gene matches: 9. The DNA of the CDR3 is TGCGCCAGCAGCCAAGATAGGGTGAGCGGGAGGATCAATGAGCAGTTCTTC. This sequence encodes CASSQDRVSGRINEQFF.

V gene TRBV19 combines with J gene TRBJ1-1; unclear D gene. Trimming stripped 4 bases from V and 0 bases from J, with 9 bases between. Germline V CDR1 and CDR2: LNHDA, SQIVND (reference sequence). The CDR3 is made up of 14 amino acids. The CDR3 coding sequence is TGTGCCAGTAGTAGTCCTCCGTTGAACACTGAAGCTTTCTTT. Translation: CASSSPPLNTEAFF.

The chain uses TRBV5-1 and TRBJ1-2; TRBD1 agrees at 7 bases. Trimming removed 5 bases from V and 3 bases from J; junction bases left unmatched: 4. Germline CDR1 and CDR2: SGHRS and YFSETQ. The length of the CDR3 is 13 residues. CDR3 in amino acids: CASSIGTDYGYTF. The CDR3 nucleotides are TGCGCCAGCAGTATTGGGACAGACTATGGCTACACCTTC.

V is TRBV10-3 and J is TRBJ2-3, with 9 positions matching TRBD2. The germline V gene has CDR1 ENHRY and CDR2 SYGVKD. This CDR3 is built from 14 residues. Losses at the gene ends were 6 bases for V and 6 bases for J; bases not matched to a gene: 7. The CDR3: CAIRPSGDSDTQYF. CDR3 DNA sequence: TGTGCCATCAGACCTAGCGGGGATTCGGATACGCAGTATTTT.

On this clone itself: Germline and junction disagree at one end, which may indicate a read error. In DNA form, the CDR3 reads TGTGCTAGCAGCTTAGAGTGGACCCCCGCGGGTGGCACAGATACGCAGTATTTT. Translation: CASSLEWTPAGGTDTQYF. The rearrangement joins TRBV7-7 to TRBJ2-3; tentatively, D is TRBD2 (5 bases). CDR3 length: 18 residues. The V gene's germline CDR1 is SSHAT and CDR2 FNYEAQ (reference sequence).

The V and J genes are TRBV7-9 and TRBJ1-2; maybe TRBD1 (6 bases). Germline-derived CDR1 and CDR2 are SEHNR and FQNEAQ (reference sequence). The CDR3 is 16 amino acids. With 4 bases removed from V and 9 bases from J, the gap between germline ends came to 24 bases. The CDR3 is CASSSRGRQGSMSYTF. As DNA, the CDR3 is TGTGCCAGCAGCTCCAGGGGTCGGCAGGGGAGCATGAGCTACACCTTC.

The CDR3 DNA sequence: TGCAGCGCCTGGGACAGTGTGGGAGAGACCCAGTACTTC. It codes for CSAWDSVGETQYF. The V call is TRBV29-1, the J call TRBJ2-5, with 7 bases identical to TRBD1. Germline V lookup: CDR1 SQVTM, CDR2 ANQGSEA. This CDR3 region has 13 residues. V trimming: 7 bases; J trimming: 4 bases; junction bases outside the gene matches: 9.